Following are 10 T cell receptor beta chains from one sample sequenced in a study of T-cell reconstitution after alpha-beta-depleted transplantation in children. Unique molecular identifiers were incorporated into the prepared TCRbeta library. TCRdb redid the calling of the PCR reads with MiXCR, one entry per CDR3 protein. The table has some 200,000 distinct CDR3 sequences, about 8.4% seen once; the top ten hold 35% to 40%. This material consisted of PBMCs, mostly from graft donor cells, taken 360 days after TCRalphabeta/CD19-depleted stem cell transplant. These receptor sequences come from a male patient aged 2-10 years who had a stem cell transplant for acute myeloid leukemia, so the T cells may come from the graft donor.

This clonotype was seen repeatedly, ten times or more. The chain uses TRBV7-9 and TRBJ2-1, with 9 nucleotides matching TRBD1. Germline assignment: CDR1 SEHNR and CDR2 FQNEAQ (reference sequence). V shed 2 bases, J shed 8 bases, and the junction held 7 bases outside the gene matches. CDR3 length: 15 residues. CDR3 region: CASSLRDRVPDEQFF. The CDR3 DNA follows: TGTGCCAGCAGCTTAAGGGACAGGGTCCCGGATGAGCAGTTCTTC. Together with reference TRBV7-9 and TRBJ2-1, the CDR3 gives the full variable domain: DTGVSQNPRHKITKRGQNVTFRCDPISEHNRLYWYRQTLGQGPEFLTYFQNEAQLEKSRLLSDRFSAERPKGSFSTLEIQRTEQGDSAMYLCASSLRDRVPDEQFFGPGTRLTVL.

The chain combines TRBV20-1 with TRBJ2-5, with TRBD2 matching 9 bases. This CDR3 has 15 amino acids. V lost 3 bases to trimming and J lost 0 bases; unmatched junction nucleotides: 5. Per germline, CDR1 DFQATT and CDR2 SNEGSKA (reference sequence). Here the CDR3 DNA reads TGCAGTGCTAGTTTGCGGGAGGGCTACCAAGAGACCCAGTACTTC. Amino acid sequence: CSASLREGYQETQYF.

This clonotype has a handful of counts. CDR3 in DNA: TGCGCCAGCAGCTTGGCCATCGGGGTTAAAAACATTCAGTACTTC. As protein: CASSLAIGVKNIQYF. The chain combines TRBV5-1 with TRBJ2-4; D might be TRBD2 (5 bases). Looked up from germline, CDR1 is SGHRS and CDR2 is YFSETQ. Trimming left V 0 bases short and J 4 bases short, with 11 bases between. CDR3 length: 15 amino acids.

This clonotype was picked up a small number of times. The V gene is TRBV6-2 or TRBV6-3, the J gene TRBJ2-5; 8 bases line up with TRBD2. The V gene's germline CDR1 is MNHEY and CDR2 SVGEGT. The CDR3 length is 13 residues. V shed 8 bases, J shed 3 bases, and the junction held 5 bases outside the gene matches. CDR3 protein: CASRNSGEETQYF. As DNA, the CDR3 is TGTGCCAGCCGGAATAGCGGGGAAGAGACCCAGTACTTC.

There are many counts of this clonotype. CDR3 in amino acids: CASSLPSQGQLFF. The CDR3 region has the DNA TGTGCCAGCAGCTTACCTTCACAGGGCCAGCTGTTTTTT. The chain has TRBV11-2 and TRBJ1-4; D may be TRBD1 (6 bases). Germline V gene lookup returns CDR1 SGHAT and CDR2 FQNNGV. V was pared by 2 bases and J by 14 bases, with 15 bases between. The length of the CDR3 is 13 residues.

This clonotype was recorded many times. J is TRBJ2-1 and V is TRBV14; possibly TRBD1 for D (6 bases). Germline values: CDR1 SGHDN, CDR2 FVKESK. V gave up 5 bases and J gave up 3 bases, with 17 bases separating them. There are 16 residues in the CDR3. The chain's CDR3 is CASSDTQGPIYNEQFF. The CDR3 bases are TGTGCCAGCAGCGATACCCAGGGGCCAATCTACAATGAGCAGTTCTTC.

This clonotype was detected only a few times. This chain connects TRBV6-1 to TRBJ2-5; the match to TRBD2 covers 8 bases. With V trimmed by 7 bases and J by 5 bases, 9 bases remained unmatched. Germline V CDR1 and CDR2: MNHNS, SASEGT. This CDR3 comprises 14 residues. CDR3 in amino acids: CASMGAGAGETQYF. The CDR3 nucleotides read TGTGCCAGCATGGGAGCGGGGGCCGGGGAGACCCAGTACTTC.

In this sample, this clonotype turned up many times. This chain links TRBV20-1 with TRBJ2-3, with D possibly TRBD2 on 6 matching bases. Germline CDR1 and CDR2: DFQATT and SNEGSKA (reference sequence). There are 13 residues in the CDR3. V lost 5 bases and J 0 bases, leaving 9 bases between the germline ends. CDR3 amino acids: CSAPGTSTDTQYF. The CDR3 nucleotides are TGCAGTGCTCCCGGGACTAGCACAGATACGCAGTATTTT.

This clonotype has at least ten counts. DNA of the CDR3: TGTGCCAGCAGTCCCATGTGGCAGGGTTACAATGAGCAGTTCTTC. Translating gives CASSPMWQGYNEQFF. V usage is TRBV12-3 or TRBV12-4 and J usage is TRBJ2-1, with a weak D call TRBD1 (5 bases). The CDR3 runs 15 residues. Trimming took off 5 bases at V and 4 bases at J, with 15 bases between the two ends.

This clonotype appeared many times. This chain connects TRBV9 to TRBJ2-1, with TRBD2 as a possible D gene (5 bases). CDR3 length: 14 residues. CDR1 SGDLS and CDR2 YYNGEE come from the germline V gene. The ends were cut back, 4 bases at V and 4 bases at J, with 12 bases in the middle. CDR3 in amino acids: CASSLGLKYNEQFF. Written as DNA, the CDR3 is TGTGCCAGCAGCCTAGGACTTAAATACAATGAGCAGTTCTTC. Looking up the rest from reference TRBV9 and TRBJ2-1 gives the full variable domain: DSGVTQTPKHLITATGQRVTLRCSPRSGDLSVYWYQQSLDQGLQFLIQYYNGEERAKGNILERFSAQQFPDLHSELNLSSLELGDSALYFCASSLGLKYNEQFFGPGTRLTVL.